Given below is one T cell receptor (beta chain) in context. The antigen remains unidentified. The record originates from a study of T cell responses to AZD1222 COVID-19 vaccine. Study-wide results and limits: Donors in the cohort were predominantly white British and more often female, and clonal diversity was possibly underestimated.

Some clones are missing from TCRdb's copy, which holds only in-frame ones; the method was immunoSEQ multiplex PCR. This sample has some 170,000 clones, with approximately 90% found just once. Per germline, CDR1 MNHEY and CDR2 SVGEGT. J lost 3 bases, V lost 6 bases, and 7 bases had no gene match. The CDR3 length is 15 residues. This TCR was sampled from an adult who received the MenACWY meningococcal vaccine as a control. The chain uses TRBV6-2 or TRBV6-3 and TRBJ2-7, with 11 positions matching TRBD1. Sequenced material: peripheral blood, taken 28 days after the second dose of the MenACWY control vaccine. CDR3 sequence (DNA): TGTGCCAGCAGCTTCCCGGGACAGGGGGGCTACGAGCAGTACTTC. Its protein product is CASSFPGQGGYEQYF.